This TCR beta chain originates from a study of T cell repertoires in cytomegalovirus infection (dated by TCRdb to about 2019). General notes on the study: The peptide stimulations were aimed at well-studied HLA-B-restricted epitopes as well as recently identified HLA-C-restricted CMV epitopes, whose presentation resists viral immunomodulation. Donor HLA type was relevant to the analysis, because carriage of CMV infection together with the matching HLA type was indicated by public TCR beta signatures.

What the research found in general, with its limitations: The ex vivo response was dominated by HLA-C-restricted CMV-specific TCR beta clonotypes, which also provided the single most frequent clonotype in two of eight donors. Carriers of CMV infection plus the relevant HLA type were discriminated by the cumulative frequency of public TCR beta family members in the study cohort and in an independent approximately 340-donor cohort.

This clonotype appeared a few times. The specificity of this receptor is unknown. No base qualities exist here, and no much larger clone lies one base off it. The instrument given in TCRdb is Illumina HiSeq 1500. Through fastp at Q25 and MiXCR, TCRdb rebuilt clones from the public reads, retaining in-frame beta chains. Merged by CDR3 protein, the rows form single entries marked with the most common genes and DNA. This sample holds approximately 150,000 distinct CDR3 sequences; 20% to 25% were observed only once. Of the sample, 25% falls within the top ten clones. There are 16 amino acids in the CDR3, from cysteine to phenylalanine inclusive. Only the CDR3 portion is preserved as DNA: 48 bases, with reading frame beginning at the first base. Cut back by 5 bases and 3 bases, the V and J ends lie 20 bases apart. Based on the germline V gene, the CDR1 and CDR2 sequences are SGHTA and FQGNSA. This specimen's treatment or condition label, per the study, means: in vitro stimulation with specific CMV peptide epitopes to enrich CMV-specific T cells.

This TCR was sampled from a human donor in good health (CMV status not recorded). Some clones in this sample may be carry-over from other donors' samples. Sequenced material: CD8+ T cells from cultured PBMCs, taken from culture after CMV antigen stimulation. The chain couples TRBV7-2 to TRBJ2-7, with the D gene uncertain. The DNA sequence follows: TGTGCCAGCAGCCAAACCCGGTCTTTCGCTCACTACGAGCAGTACTTC. It codes for CASSQTRSFAHYEQYF.